This T cell receptor (beta chain) was sequenced in a study of blood T cells in healthy people across ages. This clonotype showed up just a few times. No antigen is known for it. There were at least 5.5 micrograms of total RNA extracted from every sample. Study-wide findings and caveats: Possibly, changes in expanded clonotypes were confounded because donor CMV status was unknown. Both higher diversity and more naive CD4+ cells marked long-lived donors when set against aged donors.

A sample-barcoded 5' primer and a J-beta primer mix were used in a second PCR of roughly 7 to 11 cycles. Using its own MiXCR run on the 5' RACE reads, TCRdb lists one record per CDR3 protein. The sample lists about a million distinct CDR3 sequences; roughly 51% were seen once. The length of the CDR3 is 16 residues. After removal of 5 bases from V and 4 bases from J, the junction contained 11 bases not matched to a gene. Germline lookup yields CDR1 LGHDT and CDR2 YNNKEL (reference sequence). The material sequenced was blood. The sequence derives from a woman aged 55-69 years in good health. V gene TRBV3-1 combines with J gene TRBJ2-1, with 7 bases that match TRBD2. The CDR3: CASSTGNLAAYNEQFF. CDR3 sequence (DNA): TGTGCCAGCAGCACCGGGAACCTAGCGGCTTACAATGAGCAGTTCTTC.